The next 20 T cell receptor beta chains were all read from a single sample in a study of CD8 T cells in ankylosing spondylitis. TCRdb fed the 5' RACE reads into MiXCR, producing one record per CDR3 protein. The sample holds about 90,000 distinct CDR3 sequences, 27% seen once. Sequencing was done on a sample of blood, either unsorted or a sorted T cell fraction (not recorded which). The receptors derive from a male donor with ankylosing spondylitis or in good health (not recorded which).

This clonotype turned up a few times. The chain employs TRBV20-1 and TRBJ2-1; D not certain. The CDR3 is 14 amino acids. V was trimmed by 3 bases and J by 4 bases, leaving 13 bases between them. Germline CDR1 is DFQATT and CDR2 is SNEGSKA (reference sequence). Written as DNA, the CDR3 is TGCAGTGCTAGTGCGACGAGCTATTACAATGAGCAGTTCTTC. Its translation: CSASATSYYNEQFF.

The genes are TRBV18 and TRBJ2-5; TRBD1 agrees at 8 bases. The CDR3 totals 14 residues. The V gene end was trimmed by 1 base and the J gene end by 5 bases; junction bases not matched to a gene: 3. From germline, CDR1 is KGHSH and CDR2 LQKENI. The CDR3 region has the DNA TGTGCCAGCTCACCACAGAGACAGGGGGAGACCCAGTACTTC. It encodes CASSPQRQGETQYF.

The CDR3 DNA reads TGTGCCAGCAGCCGGATCGGACAGGGACAAGAGACCCAGTACTTC. Amino acid sequence: CASSRIGQGQETQYF. This chain uses TRBV27 with TRBJ2-5; 8 nucleotides match TRBD1. V lost 6 bases, J lost 2 bases, and 8 bases stayed unmatched. The germline V gene encodes CDR1 MNHEY and CDR2 SMNVEV (reference sequence). The CDR3 consists of 15 residues.

The V call is TRBV3-1, the J call TRBJ2-1, with TRBD2 as a possible D gene (5 bases). V was pared by 1 base and J by 14 bases, with 21 bases between. The CDR3 spans 15 residues. Germline CDR1 is LGHDT and CDR2 is YNNKEL (reference sequence). DNA for the CDR3: TGTGCCAGCAGCCAAGCCTCCGAGGGTAGGTCCCGGGAGTTCTTC. Residues: CASSQASEGRSREFF.

This rearrangement joins TRBV6-5 to TRBJ1-3; D remains ambiguous. The V end was cut by 2 bases, the J end by 0 bases, with 8 bases between. This CDR3 region has 15 residues. CDR1 and CDR2 from the germline V gene are MNHEY and SVGAGI. The CDR3, as DNA: TGTGCCAGCAGTTACCGGCTTATCTCTGGAAACACCATATATTTT. Residues: CASSYRLISGNTIYF.

This clonotype was detected only a few times. V usage is TRBV5-1 and J usage is TRBJ2-1; D is ambiguous. Germline V gene data show CDR1 as SGHRS and CDR2 as YFSETQ. Trimming cost V 4 bases and J 5 bases, with 28 bases left between them. This CDR3 contains 19 residues. As DNA, the CDR3 is TGCGCCAGCAGCCCACCACTACCAGATCGATTGTGGGAAAACAATGAGCAGTTCTTC. Translation gives CASSPPLPDRLWENNEQFF.

The sample holds a few counts of this clonotype. This sequence joins TRBV7-2 and TRBJ1-1, with D possibly being TRBD1 (5 bases). V was pared by 4 bases and J by 4 bases, with 16 bases between. Germline loops: CDR1 SGHTA, CDR2 FQGNSA. This CDR3 has 15 residues. The CDR3 DNA is TGTGCCAGCAGCTCGGGACTTAGAGCGGGCACTGAAGCTTTCTTT. Its translation is CASSSGLRAGTEAFF.

This clonotype was seen ten or more times. CDR3 nucleotide sequence: TGCAGTGCCGCACCCAAGAGGACCCAGTACTTC. Its protein product is CSAAPKRTQYF. This sequence joins TRBV20-1 and TRBJ2-5; D remains ambiguous. V dropped 6 bases and J dropped 7 bases, with 12 bases sitting between them. The CDR3 spans 11 residues. CDR1 is DFQATT, CDR2 SNEGSKA, per germline (reference sequence).

In nucleotides, the CDR3 is TGCAGTGCTAGAGCTTTAGACACCATATATTTT. This sequence encodes CSARALDTIYF. The rearrangement joins TRBV20-1 to TRBJ1-3; no definite D call. This CDR3 region has 11 residues. Trimming removed 1 base at V and 8 bases at J, with 6 bases between. From germline, CDR1 is DFQATT and CDR2 SNEGSKA (reference sequence).

The rearrangement joins TRBV18 to TRBJ2-1; D is uncertain. The CDR3 contains 14 residues. V was cut by 0 bases and J by 10 bases, with 13 bases left in between. Germline values: CDR1 KGHSH, CDR2 LQKENI. CDR3: CASSPPLDSLEQFF. The CDR3 bases are TGTGCCAGCTCACCACCGCTAGACTCCCTAGAGCAGTTCTTC.

The chain recombines TRBV5-1 with TRBJ1-5; D not resolved. The CDR3 totals 15 residues. V lost 1 base and J lost 5, with 13 bases in between. Germline V gene lookup returns CDR1 SGHRS and CDR2 YFSETQ. CDR3 in amino acids: CASSLWGEFDQPQHF. CDR3 bases: TGCGCCAGCAGCTTGTGGGGTGAGTTCGATCAGCCCCAGCATTTT. Full variable domain (remainder filled in from reference TRBV5-1 and TRBJ1-5): KAGVTQTPRYLIKTRGQQVTLSCSPISGHRSVSWYQQTPGQGLQFLFEYFSETQRNKGNFPGRFSGRQFSNSRSEMNVSTLELGDSALYLCASSLWGEFDQPQHFGDGTRLSIL.

The chain joins TRBV5-1 to TRBJ2-3; 9 bases line up with TRBD1. The length of the CDR3 is 15 residues. The germline V gene encodes CDR1 SGHRS and CDR2 YFSETQ. J was trimmed by 5 bases and V by 4 bases; bases with no gene match: 8. The CDR3, as DNA: TGCGCCAGCAGCCTCATGGGACAGGGAGGAGATACGCAGTATTTT. Its protein product is CASSLMGQGGDTQYF.

This rearrangement joins TRBV11-1 to TRBJ1-1; possible D gene TRBD1, 6 bases. V gave up 4 bases and J gave up 1 base, with 10 bases separating them. The CDR3 covers 14 residues. From germline, CDR1 is SGHAT and CDR2 FQDESV (reference sequence). This CDR3 is CASSSPGQNTEAFF. In DNA, the CDR3 is TGTGCCAGCAGCTCACCGGGACAGAACACTGAAGCTTTCTTT.

This clonotype has only a few counts. The V gene is TRBV7-8, the J gene TRBJ2-7; a possible D gene is TRBD1 (6 bases). Germline V gives CDR1 SGHVS, CDR2 FQNEAQ. This CDR3 has 14 amino acids. V lost 5 bases and J lost 8, with 19 bases in between. In DNA form, the CDR3 reads TGTGCCAGCAGCCCTGGGACATACGGTCATCAGCAGTACTTC. It encodes CASSPGTYGHQQYF.

This clonotype was seen more than once but under ten times. The chain employs TRBV20-1 and TRBJ2-7; 11 bases line up with TRBD2. Germline values: CDR1 DFQATT, CDR2 SNEGSKA (reference sequence). Losses at the gene ends were 3 bases for V and 2 bases for J; bases not matched to a gene: 12. The CDR3 spans 17 residues. Written as DNA, the CDR3 is TGCAGTGCTAGTGCCCTAGCGGGGGGCTTCTCCCCCTACGAGCAGTACGTC. As protein: CSASALAGGFSPYEQYV.

This clonotype has only a few counts. This chain joins TRBV12-3 or TRBV12-4 and TRBJ2-7; D might be TRBD1 (6 bases). Trimming took off 5 bases at V and 3 bases at J, with 14 bases between the two ends. This CDR3 is built from 14 residues. The CDR3 loop is CASSPTGHSYEQYF. CDR3 DNA: TGTGCCAGCAGTCCTACGGGACACAGCTACGAGCAGTACTTC.

The chain is built from TRBV20-1 and TRBJ2-7; D may correspond to TRBD1 or TRBD2 (6 bases each). This CDR3 contains 14 residues. Between the trimmed V and J ends, which lost 1 base and 2 bases, there was a span of 12 bases. Germline values: CDR1 DFQATT, CDR2 SNEGSKA (reference sequence). CDR3 nucleotide sequence: TGCAGTGCTAGAGTGGGGGGACAAACCTACGAGCAGTACTTC. This sequence encodes CSARVGGQTYEQYF.

The chain carries TRBV7-9 and TRBJ1-1; tentative D call: TRBD1 (6 bases). The CDR3 extends over 14 amino acids. Per the germline V gene, CDR1 is SEHNR and CDR2 is FQNEAQ (reference sequence). Trimming removed 2 bases from V and 4 bases from J, with 11 bases in between. The CDR3 loop is CASSLIQGSTEAFF. CDR3 sequence (DNA): TGTGCCAGCAGCTTAATCCAGGGGAGCACTGAAGCTTTCTTT.

This clonotype was seen more than once but under ten times. The chain carries TRBV12-3 or TRBV12-4 and TRBJ2-7; 11 bases align to TRBD2. This CDR3 contains 16 residues. J lost 2 bases, V lost 5 bases, and 8 bases had no gene match. The CDR3 sequence: CASSPRLAGSTYEQYF. As DNA, the CDR3 is TGTGCCAGCAGTCCCAGACTAGCGGGATCCACCTACGAGCAGTACTTC.

This clonotype was counted at least ten times. The chain links TRBV6-1 to TRBJ2-1, with 8 bases that match TRBD1. V was pared by 6 bases and J by 4 bases, with 8 bases of the junction left unmatched. This CDR3 is 15 amino acids long. Looked up from germline, CDR1 is MNHNS and CDR2 is SASEGT. CDR3 region: CASSQRQGQYNEQFF. Written as DNA, the CDR3 is TGTGCCAGCAGCCAACGACAGGGGCAATACAATGAGCAGTTCTTC.